The clone carrying this T cell receptor (beta chain) was found many times. Its antigen is not identified. TCR beta CDR3 regions were amplified from RNA. HTBI primers were used for first-round RT-PCR of the TCR CDR3. TCRdb fed the multiplex PCR reads into MiXCR, producing one record per CDR3 protein. The data show around 500,000 distinct CDR3 sequences, 13% to 15% seen once. The sample is drawn from a study of T cells in Graves' hyperthyroidism and ophthalmopathy. For the study at large: The authors collected peripheral blood at initial diagnosis, before any treatment. General study results and limits: Blood also contained most expanded thyroid clonotypes above 0.001.

A lack of ophthalmopathy progression within 18 months defined stable Graves' hyperthyroidism. Every diagnosis used clinical symptoms, serum thyroxine and TRAb, thyroid ultrasound and orbital computed tomography. V lost 6 bases, J lost 3 bases, and 14 bases lay in between. The CDR3 runs 13 residues. CDR1 is DFQATT and CDR2 is SNEGSKA in the germline V gene (reference sequence). V is TRBV20-1 and J is TRBJ1-1; D might be TRBD1 (6 bases). The sample consisted of blood. This receptor was identified in a woman between 18 and 30 years old with Graves' hyperthyroidism. The chain's CDR3 is CSASLGAYTEAFF. The CDR3 region has the DNA TGCAGTGCCTCACTGGGGGCTTACACTGAAGCTTTCTTT.